This T cell receptor beta chain was obtained from a study of identical twins. This clonotype was detected a few times. Its matching antigen is unknown. No donor was unhealthy or non-Caucasian. Germline V gene sequence: CDR1 DFQATT, CDR2 SNEGSKA (reference sequence). This CDR3 is built from 16 residues. The V and J ends lost 3 bases and 2 bases respectively, with 17 bases between them. Findings and limits, study-wide: With abundant cord blood beta clonotypes, insertions were fewer; memory repertoires showed no such pattern.

TCRdb used MiXCR to reprocess the 5' RACE reads, holding one entry per CDR3 protein. The data contain some 1,600,000 distinct CDR3 sequences, under 35% of them singletons. The source of this sequence is a newborn girl in good health. V and J are TRBV20-1 and TRBJ1-5; a possible D gene is TRBD1 (6 bases). Material: cord blood. Here the CDR3 DNA reads TGCAGTGCTAGGGAGTATTACAGGGTCGGCAATCAGCCCCAGCATTTT. Translation gives CSAREYYRVGNQPQHF.